This TCR beta chain comes out of a study of blood T cell repertoires in COVID-19 (dated by TCRdb to the early 2020s). Concerning the study at large: Samples from collaborators originated in the United States, Italy and Spain and spanned both the acute and convalescent phases of COVID-19. The prospective study material was composed of cDNA or gDNA derived from T cells, B-cell-depleted T cells, or PBMCs. The dataset comprised deeply sampled blood TCRbeta repertoires from subjects exposed to, actively infected with, or recovered from COVID-19. The repertoires were released in a freely available public database intended as a resource for research on the immune response to SARS-CoV-2. Samples were obtained from the ongoing ImmuneRACE study (first 160 participants) and from about 1,300 subjects provided by 6 global collaborators. A de-identified subject ID, COVID-19 status, age in years and sex were almost always included in the sample metadata. Where available, HLA class I and class II types were obtained from metadata supplied by the sample provider rather than from assay-based typing.

On this clone: No cognate antigen has been identified for it. Base qualities were left out, and no much larger clone turns up one base away.

V loses 0 bases of germline sequence and J loses 2 bases, and the interval between the two ends is 8 bases. Spanning cysteine to phenylalanine, the CDR3 consists of 15 amino acids. This entry keeps only the CDR3 DNA: 45 bases, framed from base 1. The CDR1 and CDR2 encoded by the germline V gene are SGHNT and YENEEA. TCRbeta CDR3 regions were amplified from genomic DNA by means of the immunoSEQ Assay, a bias-controlled multiplex PCR. In the authors' own workflow: The number of nucleated cells in each sample was estimated from the amplification of reference gene primers within the assay. To quantify the absolute abundance of each unique TCRbeta CDR3 rearrangement, sequence reads were collapsed and filtered. For each sample, productive Simpson clonality was calculated as the square root of Simpson's diversity index across productive rearrangements. TCRdb obtained this table from immuneACCESS and retained in-frame rearrangements with V and J assigned. These tables miss some clones; where compared with another copy, unresolved V genes account for less than half of the shortfall, and the remainder is unexplained. V, J and clone size are those of that table, while D and trimming were read from the DNA. This sample has around 310,000 clones in its table, and about 90% of those were observed once. The top ten hold around 9% of the sample.

Study-wide findings and limitations: Clinical and demographic metadata were provided uncurated, with the amount varying by source and participant.

Participants in the prospective study were aged roughly 18 to 100 years, lived in about two dozen United States geographic areas, and enrolled through a virtual design. Cohort assignment in the prospective study relied on participant-reported clinical history from a screening survey and a study questionnaire. ImmuneRACE Cohort 3 recovered participants were defined by two consecutive negative NP/OP PCR tests, healthcare professional clearance, or symptom resolution. In the prospective study, whole blood, serum and a nasopharyngeal or oropharyngeal swab were collected from each participant by mobile phlebotomists. Additional blood draws and questionnaires over an approximately two-month period could optionally be provided by prospective study participants. Prospective study blood samples were shipped either frozen or at room temperature before DNA extraction.

This clonotype was obtained from a woman in her twenties or thirties who had recovered from COVID-19. The receptor chain draws on TRBV11-3 and TRBJ2-1, with TRBD2 as a weak D call on 5 bases. Sequenced sample: PBMCs or T cells enriched from blood (not recorded which). The CDR3 region reads CASSLEADPYNEQFF. The nucleotide sequence reads TGTGCCAGCAGCTTAGAAGCGGACCCCTACAATGAGCAGTTCTTC.